Below, 21 T cell receptor beta chains from the same sample are listed, as sequenced in a study of OX40 agonist ivuxolimab in advanced cancers. Sequencing used immunoSEQ multiplex PCR; TCRdb keeps in-frame clones, though not all of them. This table holds approximately 76,000 clones, more than 85% found once. The sequencing here drew on CD4+ or CD8+ T cells sorted from blood, taken in a trial of the OX40 agonist ivuxolimab. Every receptor here comes from an adult with an advanced solid tumor such as melanoma, head and neck, liver or kidney cancer.

The table lists this clone with a few counts. V and J are TRBV6-6 and TRBJ1-2; 7 bases are a match to TRBD1. Germline CDR1 MNHNY, CDR2 SVGAGI (reference sequence). The CDR3 extends over 13 amino acids. V lost 3 bases, J lost 8 bases, and 6 bases stayed unmatched. CDR3 amino acids: CASSYSGGEGYTF. In DNA form, the CDR3 reads TGTGCCAGCAGTTATTCAGGGGGGGAGGGCTACACCTTC.

This clone has only a few counts. V gene TRBV27 combines with J gene TRBJ1-5, with unresolved D. Germline CDR1 MNHEY, CDR2 SMNVEV (reference sequence). The CDR3 runs 13 residues. Between the trimmed V and J ends, which lost 4 bases and 5 bases, there was a span of 9 bases. The CDR3 region has the DNA TGTGCCAGCAGTTCGTACAGATATCAGCCCCAGCATTTT. Protein product: CASSSYRYQPQHF.

As regards this clone: Mismatch with germline at one junction end may stem from a read error. V gene TRBV2 combines with J gene TRBJ1-6, with a tentative D call TRBD1 (5 bases). Germline values: CDR1 SNHLY, CDR2 FYNNEI. The CDR3 sequence is 15 residues long. The CDR3 sequence: CARSGGRSYNSPLHF. CDR3 nucleotides: TGTGCCAGAAGTGGGGGACGCTCCTATAATTCACCCCTCCACTTT. The full variable domain, completed using reference TRBV2 and TRBJ1-6, is EPEVTQTPSHQVTQMGQEVILRCVPISNHLYFYWYRQILGQKVEFLVSFYNNEISEKSEIFDDQFSVERPDGSNFTLKIRSTKLEDSAMYFCARSGGRSYNSPLHFGNGTRLTVT.

The CDR3 reads CASRMKDRVEQYF. CDR3 in DNA: TGTGCCAGCAGAATGAAGGACAGGGTCGAGCAGTACTTC. The chain combines TRBV13 with TRBJ2-7, with 8 bases that match TRBD1. Trimming at V came to 6 bases and at J to 6 bases, leaving 7 bases not matched to a gene. This CDR3 comprises 13 residues. CDR1 and CDR2 (germline): PRHDT, FYEKMQ (reference sequence).

This rearrangement joins TRBV25-1 to TRBJ1-1; D not certain. V shed 3 bases and J shed 8 bases, with 10 bases lying between them. The CDR3 extends over 12 amino acids. CDR1 is MGHDK and CDR2 is SYGVNS in the germline V gene. CDR3 sequence reads: CASSDPPREAFF. The CDR3 bases are TGTGCCAGCAGTGACCCTCCCAGGGAAGCTTTCTTT. Full variable domain (outside the CDR3, taken from reference TRBV25-1 and TRBJ1-1): EADIYQTPRYLVIGTGKKITLECSQTMGHDKMYWYQQDPGMELHLIHYSYGVNSTEKGDLSSESTVSRIRTEHFPLTLESARPSHTSQYLCASSDPPREAFFGQGTRLTVV.

The chain recombines TRBV28 with TRBJ1-2; weak D call: TRBD1 (6 bases). Looked up from germline, CDR1 is MDHEN and CDR2 is SYDVKM. V was pared by 5 bases and J by 8 bases, with 15 bases between. The CDR3 runs to 13 residues. CDR3 DNA: TGTGCCAGCAGTCCCACAGGGAGCGGGGGCTACACCTTC. It codes for CASSPTGSGGYTF.

The chain employs TRBV7-2 and TRBJ2-7; D could derive from TRBD1 or TRBD2 (5 bases each). Germline lookup yields CDR1 SGHTA and CDR2 FQGNSA. With 5 bases removed from V and 5 bases from J, the gap between germline ends came to 16 bases. CDR3 length: 14 amino acids. The CDR3 protein is CASSPGDPKNEQYF. In nucleotides, the CDR3 is TGTGCCAGCAGCCCCGGGGACCCGAAGAACGAGCAGTACTTC.

This chain links TRBV4-1 with TRBJ1-3, with D hard to call. The CDR3 length is 12 residues. Between the trimmed V and J ends, which lost 1 base and 4 bases, there was a span of 2 bases. CDR1 and CDR2 (germline): MGHRA, YSYEKL. The CDR3 coding sequence is TGCGCCAGCAGCCAAGCAGGAAACACCATATATTTT. Residues: CASSQAGNTIYF.

The V call is TRBV6-5, the J call TRBJ1-3; 9 bases map to TRBD1. The CDR3 has 15 amino acids. Trimming cost V 5 bases and J 4 bases; bases outside gene matches: 6. CDR1 and CDR2 from the germline V gene are MNHEY and SVGAGI. DNA for the CDR3: TGTGCCAGCAGTGGGACAGGGAAAATCGGAAACACCATATATTTT. It yields the protein CASSGTGKIGNTIYF.

This clone came up a few times. The chain carries TRBV7-9 and TRBJ2-7; either TRBD1 or TRBD2 may supply D (5 bases each). Per germline, CDR1 SEHNR and CDR2 FQNEAQ (reference sequence). V lost 4 bases and J lost 6, with 16 bases in between. The CDR3 has 14 amino acids. CDR3 in amino acids: CASSSPREGLEQYF. DNA for the CDR3: TGTGCCAGCAGCTCACCACGAGAGGGGCTCGAGCAGTACTTC.

This clone was observed once. V is TRBV7-2 and J is TRBJ2-7; 10 bases match TRBD2. The CDR3 sequence is 16 residues long. The germline CDR1 and CDR2 sequences are SGHTA and FQGNSA. Trimming removed 4 bases from V and 5 bases from J; junction bases left unmatched: 11. CDR3 DNA: TGTGCCAGCAGCTCGAATATAGCGGGAGGAGGACACGAGCAGTACTTC. Amino acids: CASSSNIAGGGHEQYF. Using reference TRBV7-2 and TRBJ2-7 for the parts outside the CDR3, the full variable domain is GAGVSQSPSNKVTEKGKDVELRCDPISGHTALYWYRQSLGQGLEFLIYFQGNSAPDKSGLPSDRFSAERTGGSVSTLTIQRTQQEDSAVYLCASSSNIAGGGHEQYFGPGTRLTVT.

The CDR3 protein is CASSAPNGYTF. The CDR3 DNA follows: TGTGCCAGCAGTGCCCCGAATGGCTACACCTTC. V gene TRBV25-1 combines with J gene TRBJ1-2; D remains ambiguous. The germline CDR1 and CDR2 sequences are MGHDK and SYGVNS. The CDR3 consists of 11 residues. The V and J ends lost 4 bases and 6 bases respectively, with 6 bases between them.

This chain joins TRBV5-1 and TRBJ1-1, with 8 bases fitting TRBD1. Trimming took 0 bases from V and 1 from J; bases not matched to a gene: 5. The CDR3 runs 16 residues. Germline CDR1 reads SGHRS; CDR2 reads YFSETQ. CDR3 bases: TGCGCCAGCAGCTTGGGAGCCAGGGGGCCGAACACTGAAGCTTTCTTT. Residues: CASSLGARGPNTEAFF. Complete variable domain (other parts from reference TRBV5-1 and TRBJ1-1): KAGVTQTPRYLIKTRGQQVTLSCSPISGHRSVSWYQQTPGQGLQFLFEYFSETQRNKGNFPGRFSGRQFSNSRSEMNVSTLELGDSALYLCASSLGARGPNTEAFFGQGTRLTVV.

Worth noting for this clone: Different DNA sequences within this sample yield the same CDR3. This sequence joins TRBV4-1 and TRBJ2-5; TRBD2 agrees at 8 bases. The CDR3 has 15 amino acids. The junction had 4 bases not matched to a gene; V was cut back by 0 bases and J by 4 bases. The V gene's germline CDR1 is MGHRA and CDR2 YSYEKL. DNA for the CDR3: TGCGCCAGCAGCCAAGACGGGGGGGGAGGAGAGACCCAGTACTTC. Translated, it gives CASSQDGGGGETQYF.

This chain connects TRBV6-1 to TRBJ2-1; D gene unclear. CDR3 length: 12 amino acids. Germline CDR1 reads MNHNS; CDR2 reads SASEGT. Trimming pared 2 bases from V and 4 bases from J, leaving 3 bases between. The CDR3: CASSELYNEQFF. The CDR3 DNA reads TGTGCCAGCAGTGAATTGTACAATGAGCAGTTCTTC.

The rearrangement links TRBV27 to TRBJ2-3; D may correspond to TRBD1 or TRBD2 (5 bases each). V lost 4 bases and J 3 bases, leaving 14 bases between the germline ends. The germline CDR1 and CDR2 sequences are MNHEY and SMNVEV (reference sequence). CDR3 size: 15 residues. CDR3 bases: TGTGCCAGCAGTTCCAACCAGGGACCAACAGATACGCAGTATTTT. Translating it yields CASSSNQGPTDTQYF.

The chain recombines TRBV7-9 with TRBJ2-7, with no clear D. The CDR3 sequence is 12 residues long. Germline CDR1 and CDR2: SEHNR and FQNEAQ (reference sequence). Trimming shortened V by 5 bases and J by 4 bases, and 9 bases separated the two germline ends. The CDR3 sequence: CASSQDGYEQYF. CDR3 nucleotide sequence: TGTGCCAGCAGCCAAGATGGGTACGAGCAGTACTTC.

This chain connects TRBV25-1 to TRBJ2-7, with D uncertain. With 8 bases removed from V and 3 bases from J, the gap between germline ends came to 8 bases. Germline V gives CDR1 MGHDK, CDR2 SYGVNS. The CDR3 is 11 amino acids. The CDR3, as DNA: TGTGCCAGCGGACCCTTCTACGAGCAGTACTTC. It encodes CASGPFYEQYF.

The chain employs TRBV10-3 and TRBJ2-2, with D uncertain. V was pared by 2 bases and J by 5 bases, with 0 bases between. This CDR3 is built from 11 residues. Germline CDR1 reads ENHRY; CDR2 reads SYGVKD. CDR3 loop: CAISETGELFF. DNA for the CDR3: TGTGCCATCAGTGAGACCGGGGAGCTGTTTTTT.

The genes are TRBV5-1 and TRBJ1-1; a weak D match, TRBD1 (6 bases). The germline V and J ends were trimmed by 1 base and 0 bases, with 10 bases remaining between them. Looked up from germline, CDR1 is SGHRS and CDR2 is YFSETQ. There are 15 residues in the CDR3. The CDR3 nucleotides read TGCGCCAGCAGCTTGAGTGACAGGATGAACACTGAAGCTTTCTTT. Residues: CASSLSDRMNTEAFF.

This clone came up once. The V and J genes are TRBV19 and TRBJ2-1; possible D gene TRBD1, 5 bases. There are 14 residues in the CDR3. Looked up from germline, CDR1 is LNHDA and CDR2 is SQIVND (reference sequence). Deletions cut 1 base from V and 7 bases from J, with 11 bases between. The CDR3 here is CASSIVPGPNEQFF. The CDR3 nucleotides read TGTGCCAGTAGTATAGTTCCAGGGCCAAATGAGCAGTTCTTC.